A selection of T cell receptor beta chains follows, all from one sample in a study of cytomegalovirus exposure and HLA in healthy donors. Profiling relied on immunoSEQ multiplex PCR, and the TCRdb table lists in-frame clones only, not all of them. The sample includes roughly 150,000 clones, about 85% of them seen just once. Sequenced: PBMCs. These receptors were taken from a man aged 25 to 45 in good health and CMV-seropositive. Both conserved end residues are part of each CDR3. Fields, in order: CDR3 protein, CDR3 DNA, V gene, J gene, clone size, D gene. The D gene is left open where the match is weak. Clone size is not always given. Where it is, it says once, few, many or a class for expanded clones.

cdr3_aa: CASSSGSAYEQYF
cdr3_nt: TGTGCCAGCAGTTCCGGGTCTGCCTACGAGCAGTACTTC
v_call: TRBV27
j_call: TRBJ2-7
clone_size: -
d_call: -

cdr3_aa: CASSQSGGTGYYGYTF
cdr3_nt: TGCGCCAGCAGCCAAAGCGGCGGGACAGGGTACTATGGCTACACCTTC
v_call: TRBV4-1
j_call: TRBJ1-2
clone_size: once
d_call: TRBD1

cdr3_aa: CASSIQAPGNSPLHF
cdr3_nt: TGTGCCAGCAGCATACAAGCGCCCGGGAATTCACCCCTCCACTTT
v_call: TRBV7-2
j_call: TRBJ1-6
clone_size: -
d_call: -

cdr3_aa: CASRRTGLAGDDATKNIQYF
cdr3_nt: TGTGCTAGCAGACGAACGGGACTAGCGGGAGATGATGCGACCAAAAACATTCAGTACTTC
v_call: TRBV7-7
j_call: TRBJ2-4
clone_size: -
d_call: TRBD2

cdr3_aa: CSVSTDTLRGGAFF
cdr3_nt: TGCAGCGTTTCGACCGACACCCTCCGGGGTGGAGCTTTCTTT
v_call: TRBV29-1
j_call: TRBJ1-1
clone_size: -
d_call: -

cdr3_aa: CASSREGGWAGELFF
cdr3_nt: TGTGCCAGTAGTAGGGAGGGCGGTTGGGCCGGGGAGCTGTTTTTT
v_call: TRBV19
j_call: TRBJ2-2
clone_size: -
d_call: TRBD2

cdr3_aa: CASSGRPPGVPQPQHF
cdr3_nt: TGCGCCAGCAGTGGCCGACCTCCAGGGGTCCCTCAGCCCCAGCATTTT
v_call: TRBV10-1
j_call: TRBJ1-5
clone_size: -
d_call: -

cdr3_aa: CASSLKEGQPQHF
cdr3_nt: TGTGCCAGCAGTTTAAAGGAGGGCCAGCCCCAGCATTTT
v_call: TRBV27
j_call: TRBJ1-5
clone_size: once
d_call: -

cdr3_aa: CSSSSSLGAGGPHEQYF
cdr3_nt: TGTTCCAGCAGCTCTTCCCTCGGAGCGGGAGGGCCCCACGAGCAGTACTTC
v_call: TRBV7-9
j_call: TRBJ2-7
clone_size: -
d_call: TRBD2

cdr3_aa: CASSYRDLIPPEQYF
cdr3_nt: TGTGCCAGCAGTTACCGGGATCTCATACCCCCCGAGCAGTACTTC
v_call: TRBV6-5
j_call: TRBJ2-7
clone_size: once
d_call: -

cdr3_aa: CASSLGASGRARGETQYF
cdr3_nt: TGTGCCAGCAGCTTAGGGGCTAGCGGGAGGGCCAGAGGAGAGACCCAGTACTTC
v_call: TRBV11-3
j_call: TRBJ2-5
clone_size: -
d_call: TRBD2

cdr3_aa: CASSQAIRGRGRAYEQYF
cdr3_nt: TGCGCCAGCAGCCAGGCGATAAGGGGCCGCGGGAGAGCCTACGAGCAGTACTTC
v_call: TRBV4-1
j_call: TRBJ2-7
clone_size: few
d_call: TRBD2

cdr3_aa: CASSGRHGVSGNTIYF
cdr3_nt: TGTGCCAGTAGTGGTCGACACGGTGTAAGTGGAAACACCATATATTTT
v_call: TRBV19
j_call: TRBJ1-3
clone_size: -
d_call: -

cdr3_aa: CASSYIPAGDPTGELFF
cdr3_nt: TGTGCCAGCAGTTATATCCCGGCGGGAGACCCCACCGGGGAGCTGTTTTTT
v_call: TRBV6-9
j_call: TRBJ2-2
clone_size: -
d_call: TRBD2

cdr3_aa: CASSLAVGASTDTQYF
cdr3_nt: TGTGCCAGCAGCTTAGCGGTGGGGGCTAGCACAGATACGCAGTATTTT
v_call: TRBV11-3
j_call: TRBJ2-3
clone_size: -
d_call: -

cdr3_aa: CASSLGGGGRKNTEAFF
cdr3_nt: TGTGCCAGCAGCTTAGGAGGGGGTGGCAGAAAAAACACTGAAGCTTTCTTT
v_call: TRBV7-9
j_call: TRBJ1-1
clone_size: once
d_call: -

cdr3_aa: CASSSYTTRGVPSDTQYF
cdr3_nt: TGTGCCAGCAGCTCCTATACCACCCGGGGAGTTCCGTCAGATACGCAGTATTTT
v_call: TRBV11-2
j_call: TRBJ2-3
clone_size: -
d_call: -

cdr3_aa: CASSLAPGRDNEKLFF
cdr3_nt: TGTGCCAGCAGCTTAGCGCCCGGCCGGGATAATGAAAAACTGTTTTTT
v_call: TRBV7-9
j_call: TRBJ1-4
clone_size: few
d_call: -

cdr3_aa: CASSIGSVQETQYF
cdr3_nt: TGTGCCAGTAGTATCGGGTCAGTTCAAGAGACCCAGTACTTC
v_call: TRBV19
j_call: TRBJ2-5
clone_size: -
d_call: -

cdr3_aa: CASSPTGATNEKLFF
cdr3_nt: TGCGCCAGCAGCCCCACGGGGGCAACTAATGAAAAACTGTTTTTT
v_call: TRBV4-3
j_call: TRBJ1-4
clone_size: -
d_call: -

cdr3_aa: CASSPGGNEQFF
cdr3_nt: TGTGCCAGCAGTCCAGGGGGGAATGAGCAGTTCTTC
v_call: TRBV6-6
j_call: TRBJ2-1
clone_size: few
d_call: -

cdr3_aa: CASRPRGENSPLHF
cdr3_nt: TGTGCCAGCAGACCCAGGGGCGAGAATTCACCCCTCCACTTT
v_call: TRBV2
j_call: TRBJ1-6
clone_size: -
d_call: -

cdr3_aa: CSVVDPQVGNTIYF
cdr3_nt: TGCAGCGTTGTGGATCCACAGGTCGGAAACACCATATATTTT
v_call: TRBV29-1
j_call: TRBJ1-3
clone_size: -
d_call: -

cdr3_aa: CATSRGTGNNEQFF
cdr3_nt: TGTGCCACCAGCAGAGGGACAGGGAACAATGAGCAGTTCTTC
v_call: TRBV15
j_call: TRBJ2-1
clone_size: -
d_call: TRBD1

cdr3_aa: CASSTTATNYGYTF
cdr3_nt: TGTGCCAGCAGCACGACAGCAACTAACTATGGCTACACCTTC
v_call: TRBV6-5
j_call: TRBJ1-2
clone_size: -
d_call: -

cdr3_aa: CASSLGWTNEKLFF
cdr3_nt: TGTGCCAGTAGCCTCGGTTGGACTAATGAAAAACTGTTTTTT
v_call: TRBV19
j_call: TRBJ1-4
clone_size: -
d_call: -

cdr3_aa: CASTSVTGGDGYTF
cdr3_nt: TGCGCCAGCACTTCAGTGACAGGGGGCGACGGCTACACCTTC
v_call: TRBV10-2
j_call: TRBJ1-2
clone_size: -
d_call: TRBD1

cdr3_aa: CASSLEPGQGVSSDTQYF
cdr3_nt: TGTGCCAGCAGCTTAGAACCGGGCCAGGGGGTTTCGTCAGATACGCAGTATTTT
v_call: TRBV11-2
j_call: TRBJ2-3
clone_size: -
d_call: TRBD1

cdr3_aa: CASSPTAGPGELFF
cdr3_nt: TGTGCCAGCTCACCCACCGCGGGTCCCGGGGAGCTGTTTTTT
v_call: TRBV18
j_call: TRBJ2-2
clone_size: once
d_call: -

cdr3_aa: CASNLIGSSYNEQFF
cdr3_nt: TGTGCCAGCAACCTAATCGGGAGCTCCTACAATGAGCAGTTCTTC
v_call: TRBV6-6
j_call: TRBJ2-1
clone_size: -
d_call: -

cdr3_aa: CASSWRSFYGYTF
cdr3_nt: TGTGCCAGTAGCTGGAGGTCTTTCTATGGCTACACCTTC
v_call: TRBV19
j_call: TRBJ1-2
clone_size: few
d_call: -

cdr3_aa: CASSVEARWLGADTQYF
cdr3_nt: TGTGCCAGCAGCGTAGAGGCTAGATGGTTGGGAGCAGATACGCAGTATTTT
v_call: TRBV9
j_call: TRBJ2-3
clone_size: -
d_call: -

cdr3_aa: CASSPRGGRFF
cdr3_nt: TGTGCCAGCAGCCCCCGTGGGGGCAGGTTCTTT
v_call: TRBV14
j_call: TRBJ1-1
clone_size: -
d_call: -

cdr3_aa: CASSQNRQATNEKLFF
cdr3_nt: TGTGCCAGCAGCCAAAACCGACAGGCAACTAATGAAAAACTGTTTTTT
v_call: TRBV4-2
j_call: TRBJ1-4
clone_size: -
d_call: -

cdr3_aa: CASNGEDTEAFF
cdr3_nt: TGTGCCAGCAACGGGGAAGACACTGAAGCTTTCTTT
v_call: TRBV27
j_call: TRBJ1-1
clone_size: -
d_call: -

cdr3_aa: CASSLAGGAGAEAFF
cdr3_nt: TGTGCCAGCAGTCTGGCGGGGGGGGCGGGGGCTGAAGCTTTCTTT
v_call: TRBV7-9
j_call: TRBJ1-1
clone_size: -
d_call: -

cdr3_aa: CAISVSGQGNEQFF
cdr3_nt: TGTGCCATCAGTGTGTCGGGACAGGGTAATGAGCAGTTCTTC
v_call: TRBV10-3
j_call: TRBJ2-1
clone_size: -
d_call: TRBD1

cdr3_aa: CASTPGYQETQYF
cdr3_nt: TGTGCCAGCACCCCAGGGTACCAAGAGACCCAGTACTTC
v_call: TRBV7-6
j_call: TRBJ2-5
clone_size: -
d_call: -

cdr3_aa: CASSPPGTGSFEQYF
cdr3_nt: TGCGCCAGCAGCCCACCCGGGACAGGGTCATTCGAGCAGTACTTC
v_call: TRBV5-1
j_call: TRBJ2-7
clone_size: -
d_call: TRBD1

cdr3_aa: CASSSTSKTGSETQYF
cdr3_nt: TGTGCCAGTAGTTCGACCTCCAAAACAGGGTCAGAGACCCAGTACTTC
v_call: TRBV19
j_call: TRBJ2-5
clone_size: -
d_call: -

cdr3_aa: CASSRGSNQPQHF
cdr3_nt: TGTGCCAGCAGCAGGGGCAGCAATCAGCCCCAGCATTTT
v_call: TRBV6-1
j_call: TRBJ1-5
clone_size: -
d_call: -

cdr3_aa: CASSSSAGFGNTIYF
cdr3_nt: TGTGCCAGCAGCTCCTCAGCGGGGTTTGGAAACACCATATATTTT
v_call: TRBV11-2
j_call: TRBJ1-3
clone_size: -
d_call: -

cdr3_aa: CASSVGSGILDEQFF
cdr3_nt: TGTGCCAGCAGCGTAGGAAGCGGGATATTGGATGAGCAGTTCTTC
v_call: TRBV9
j_call: TRBJ2-1
clone_size: -
d_call: TRBD2

cdr3_aa: CASSPDSYSNQPQHF
cdr3_nt: TGTGCCAGCAGCCCTGACAGTTACAGCAATCAGCCCCAGCATTTT
v_call: TRBV27
j_call: TRBJ1-5
clone_size: -
d_call: -

cdr3_aa: CASSYSRDRGRTEAFF
cdr3_nt: TGTGCCAGCAGTTACTCGAGAGACAGGGGGCGAACTGAAGCTTTCTTT
v_call: TRBV6-5
j_call: TRBJ1-1
clone_size: -
d_call: TRBD1

cdr3_aa: CASSQDQDRGRETQYF
cdr3_nt: TGCGCCAGCAGCCAAGATCAAGACAGGGGGCGTGAGACCCAGTACTTC
v_call: TRBV4-3
j_call: TRBJ2-5
clone_size: -
d_call: TRBD1

cdr3_aa: CSVDRDRQETQYF
cdr3_nt: TGCAGCGTTGATCGGGACAGGCAAGAGACCCAGTACTTC
v_call: TRBV29-1
j_call: TRBJ2-5
clone_size: -
d_call: TRBD1

cdr3_aa: CASSQTELGGYTF
cdr3_nt: TGTGCCAGCAGCCAGACAGAGTTAGGTGGCTACACCTTC
v_call: TRBV7-9
j_call: TRBJ1-2
clone_size: -
d_call: -

cdr3_aa: CASSPPPSGSRPDTQYF
cdr3_nt: TGCGCCAGCAGCCCCCCTCCTAGCGGGAGCCGACCAGATACGCAGTATTTT
v_call: TRBV4-3
j_call: TRBJ2-3
clone_size: -
d_call: TRBD2

cdr3_aa: CASSSDRFYNEQFF
cdr3_nt: TGTGCCAGCAGCTCCGACAGATTCTACAATGAGCAGTTCTTC
v_call: TRBV7-8
j_call: TRBJ2-1
clone_size: -
d_call: -

cdr3_aa: CARSPAAGEIQSYEQYF
cdr3_nt: TGTGCCAGAAGCCCGGCAGCGGGAGAGATTCAGAGCTACGAGCAGTACTTC
v_call: TRBV5-3
j_call: TRBJ2-7
clone_size: -
d_call: TRBD2

cdr3_aa: CASSPTGGYTF
cdr3_nt: TGTGCCAGCAGCCCGACGGGGGGCTACACCTTC
v_call: TRBV7-2
j_call: TRBJ1-2
clone_size: -
d_call: -

cdr3_aa: CASSLKLAGYNEQFF
cdr3_nt: TGTGCCAGCAGCTTGAAACTAGCAGGGTACAATGAGCAGTTCTTC
v_call: TRBV5-4
j_call: TRBJ2-1
clone_size: -
d_call: -